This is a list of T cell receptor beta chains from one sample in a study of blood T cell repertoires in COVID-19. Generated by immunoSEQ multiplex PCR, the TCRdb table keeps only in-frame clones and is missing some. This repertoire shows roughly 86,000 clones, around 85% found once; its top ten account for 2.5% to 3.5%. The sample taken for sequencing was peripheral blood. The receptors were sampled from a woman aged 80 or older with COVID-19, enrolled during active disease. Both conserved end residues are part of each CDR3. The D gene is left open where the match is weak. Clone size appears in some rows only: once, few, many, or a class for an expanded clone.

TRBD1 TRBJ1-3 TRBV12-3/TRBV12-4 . TGTGCCAGCAGTCCAGGGGGGTGGAACACCATATATTTT CASSPGGWNTIYF
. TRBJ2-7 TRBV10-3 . TGTGCCGCACAAGACGGGAACTCCTACGAGCAGTACTTC CAAQDGNSYEQYF
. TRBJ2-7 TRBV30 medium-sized TGTGCCTGGATGAGGTCCTACGAGCAGTACTTC CAWMRSYEQYF
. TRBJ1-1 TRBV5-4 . TGTGCCAGCAGCTCACTGCTAGGTTACACTGAAGCTTTCTTT CASSSLLGYTEAFF
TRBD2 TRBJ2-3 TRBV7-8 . TGTGCCAGCAGTACACTAGCGGTGGGGCGTATAGATACGCAGTATTTT CASSTLAVGRIDTQYF
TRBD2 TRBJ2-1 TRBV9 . TGTGCCAGCAGCTCACCGGGACTAGATGGTAATGAGCAGTTCTTC CASSSPGLDGNEQFF
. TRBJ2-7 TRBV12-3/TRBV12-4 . TGTGCCAGCAGCACCTACTCCTACGAGCAGTACTTC CASSTYSYEQYF
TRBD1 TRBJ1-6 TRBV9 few TGTGCCAGCAGTACGGGACAGGGCTATAATTCACCCCTCCACTTT CASSTGQGYNSPLHF
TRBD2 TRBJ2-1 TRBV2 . TGTGCCAGCAACAAAGGGTTAGGGACTAGCGGGAGTAACTACAATGAGCAGTTCTTC CASNKGLGTSGSNYNEQFF
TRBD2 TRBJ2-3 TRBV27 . TGTGCCAGCAGTTTATCCCCGCTAGCGGGACGCACAGATACGCAGTATTTT CASSLSPLAGRTDTQYF
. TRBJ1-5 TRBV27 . TGTGCCAGCAGTTTCTACAGCCGAAGCAATCAGCCCCAGCATTTT CASSFYSRSNQPQHF
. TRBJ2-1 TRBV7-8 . TGTGCCAGCAGCCTACAGGACCATGGGAAAATCTTC CASSLQDHGKIF
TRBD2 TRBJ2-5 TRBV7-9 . TGTGCCAGCAGCTTTAGCGGGGAGACCCAGTACTTC CASSFSGETQYF
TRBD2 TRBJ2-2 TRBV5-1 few TGCGCCAGCAGCTTGGACCTAGCGGGATCCGGGGAGCTGTTTTTT CASSLDLAGSGELFF
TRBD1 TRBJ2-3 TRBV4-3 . TGCGCCAGCAGCCAAGACCCAGGGGGAACAGATACGCAGTATTTT CASSQDPGGTDTQYF
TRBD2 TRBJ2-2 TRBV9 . TGTGCCAGCAGCGTATCTTCGGGACTAGCGGGACCCAACACCGGGGAGCTGTTTTTT CASSVSSGLAGPNTGELFF
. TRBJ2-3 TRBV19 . TGTGCCAGTAGGAGGGATGCAGATACGCAGTATTTT CASRRDADTQYF
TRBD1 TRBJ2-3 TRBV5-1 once TGCGCCAGCAGCTTGGCGGGACAGGGGGCTTCGGATACGCAGTATTTT CASSLAGQGASDTQYF
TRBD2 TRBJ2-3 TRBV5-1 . TGCGCCAGCAGCTTGGGCGTAGCGGGGTACACAGATACGCAGTATTTT CASSLGVAGYTDTQYF
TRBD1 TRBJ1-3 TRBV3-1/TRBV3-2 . TGTGCCAGCAGCCAAGGCCAGGGGGCAGTTGGAAACACCATATATTTT CASSQGQGAVGNTIYF
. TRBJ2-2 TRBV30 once TGTGCCTGGAGGGGCCTGTTTACCGGGGAGCTGTTTTTT CAWRGLFTGELFF
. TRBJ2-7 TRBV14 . TGTGCCAGCAGCCGGGCAGGGCCAACCTACGAGCAGTACTTC CASSRAGPTYEQYF
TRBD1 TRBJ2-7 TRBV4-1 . TGCGCCAGCAGCCTCCCGGGACAGGGTTTGGAGGAGCAGTACTTC CASSLPGQGLEEQYF
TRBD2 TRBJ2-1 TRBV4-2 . TGTGCCAGCAGCCCCGAGGGGCGGGGGGTATACAATGAGCAGTTCTTC CASSPEGRGVYNEQFF
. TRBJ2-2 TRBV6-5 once TGTGCCAGCAGTTACTCGGAGGGGGAGCTGTTTTTT CASSYSEGELFF
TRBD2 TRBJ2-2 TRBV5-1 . TGCGCCAGCAGCTCCGTAGCGGGAGTGGGCACCGGGGAGCTGTTTTTT CASSSVAGVGTGELFF
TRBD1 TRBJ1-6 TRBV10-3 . TGTGCCATGGGACAGGGGCATTCACCCCTCCACTTT CAMGQGHSPLHF
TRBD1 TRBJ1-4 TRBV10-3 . TGTGCCATCTCTCGGGGGACAGGCTTTGCAACTAATGAAAAACTGTTTTTT CAISRGTGFATNEKLFF
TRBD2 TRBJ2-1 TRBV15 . TGTGCCACCAGCGGGATGGGGGGGGTAAAGGCGAGGGTCTACAATGAGCAGTTCTTC CATSGMGGVKARVYNEQFF
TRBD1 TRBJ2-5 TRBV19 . TGTGCCAGTAGTATAGATGCGGCAGGGGGCAGGAAGACCCAGTACTTC CASSIDAAGGRKTQYF
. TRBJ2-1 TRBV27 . TGTGCCAGTAGACGGCAGGGCGATCTCAGCGATGAGCAGTTCTTC CASRRQGDLSDEQFF
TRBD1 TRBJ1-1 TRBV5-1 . TGCGCCAGCAGCTCGGCACAGGGGGCGAGCACTGAAGCTTTCTTT CASSSAQGASTEAFF
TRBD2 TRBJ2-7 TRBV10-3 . TGTGCCATCAGGGGGACTAGCCCATCTTCTGACGAGCAGTACTTC CAIRGTSPSSDEQYF
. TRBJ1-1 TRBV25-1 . TGTGCCAGCAGTTCGGGATCAAGGGCTTTCTTT CASSSGSRAFF
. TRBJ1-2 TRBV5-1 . TGCGCCAGCAGCCCCTTTCAGGGCGACTTAGAGGGCTACACCTTC CASSPFQGDLEGYTF
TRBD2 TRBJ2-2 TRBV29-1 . TGCAGCACAACCGGGACTAGGCTGAACACCGGGGAGCTGTTTTTT CSTTGTRLNTGELFF
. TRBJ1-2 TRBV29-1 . TGCAGCGTTGAGCAGGGGAAGCGCTATGGCTACACCTTC CSVEQGKRYGYTF
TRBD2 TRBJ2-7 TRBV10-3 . TGTGCCATCAGGGTAGCGGGCCCCTTCTACGAGCAGTACTTC CAIRVAGPFYEQYF
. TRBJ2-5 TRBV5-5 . TGTGCCAGCAGCCGAGGGACTCCTCAAGAGACCCAGTACTTC CASSRGTPQETQYF
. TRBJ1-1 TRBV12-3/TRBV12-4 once TGTGCCAGCAGTTTGAACTCACTCACTGAAGCTTTCTTT CASSLNSLTEAFF
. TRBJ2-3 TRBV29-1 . TGCAGCGTTGCTACTACAGATACGCAGTATTTT CSVATTDTQYF
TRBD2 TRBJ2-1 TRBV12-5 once TGTGCTAGTGGCCGACGACTAGCGGCTGACTCCTACAATGAGCAGTTCTTC CASGRRLAADSYNEQFF
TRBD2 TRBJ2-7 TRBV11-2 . TGTGCCAGCAGCTTAGAGGGGCGCGGGGGTAAGCAGTACTTC CASSLEGRGGKQYF
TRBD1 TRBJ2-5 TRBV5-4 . TGTGCCAGCAGCTCAGGGACAGGGGGCCAAGAGACCCAGTACTTC CASSSGTGGQETQYF
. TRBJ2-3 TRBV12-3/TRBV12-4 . TGTGCCAGCAGTTCATCCCGGACAGATACGCAGTATTTT CASSSSRTDTQYF
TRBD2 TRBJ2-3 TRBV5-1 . TGCGCCAGCAGCCCTAGCGGCCCAAGCACAGATACGCAGTATTTT CASSPSGPSTDTQYF
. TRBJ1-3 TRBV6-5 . TGTGCCAGCAGAGCCGGACACTTCTCTGGAAACACCATATATTTT CASRAGHFSGNTIYF